A single sample gave rise to the 7 T cell receptor beta chains below, sequenced in a study of cytomegalovirus exposure and HLA in healthy donors. The PCR was carried out with 60 Vbeta primers and 13 Jbeta primers. The method was immunoSEQ multiplex PCR; TCRdb's version includes in-frame clones alone and lacks a portion of them. Of over 110,000 clones in the sample, around three quarters were seen once. The sample was PBMCs. Every receptor here comes from a woman in her 40s in good health and CMV-seropositive.

The chain is built from TRBV6-5 and TRBJ2-3; tentative D call: TRBD1 (5 bases). The CDR3 extends over 14 amino acids. CDR1 MNHEY and CDR2 SVGAGI come from the germline V gene. Deletions cut 4 bases from V and 8 bases from J, with 16 bases between. As DNA, the CDR3 is TGTGCCAGCAGTTTGGATCAGGGCCCCGGTACGCAGTATTTT. Its translation is CASSLDQGPGTQYF.

This chain's CDR3 is CASSEPPSRQYF. As DNA, the CDR3 is TGTGCCAGCAGTGAACCTCCCTCGAGGCAGTACTTC. This chain uses TRBV6-1 with TRBJ2-7; D is uncertain. Between the trimmed V and J ends, which lost 2 bases and 9 bases, there was a span of 11 bases. Germline assignment: CDR1 MNHNS and CDR2 SASEGT. The CDR3 contains 12 residues.

Regarding this clone: One end of the junction fails to match germline, which may point to a read error. The rearrangement links TRBV28 to TRBJ2-5, with TRBD1 identical over 10 bases. In germline, CDR1 is MDHEN, CDR2 SYDVKM. The CDR3 covers 15 residues. The CDR3 spells CASSLGTGAQGTQYF. DNA of the CDR3: TGTGCCAGCAGTTTGGGGACAGGGGCTCAAGGGACCCAGTACTTC.

This rearrangement joins TRBV5-1 to TRBJ2-5; 12 bases fit TRBD1. The germline gives CDR1 SGHRS, CDR2 YFSETQ. The CDR3 runs 17 residues. With 0 bases clipped from V and 1 base from J, the junction kept 4 bases outside the gene matches. In DNA, the CDR3 is TGCGCCAGCAGCTTGGCCGGGACAGGGGGCCTCCAAGAGACCCAGTACTTC. It is translated as CASSLAGTGGLQETQYF.

The chain has TRBV15 and TRBJ2-1; 8 nucleotides agree with TRBD2. Per the germline V gene, CDR1 is LNHNV and CDR2 is YYDKDF (reference sequence). This CDR3 is 16 amino acids long. The ends lost 5 bases at V and 4 bases at J; junction bases unmatched: 10. CDR3 DNA sequence: TGTGCCACCAGCCCCGGGCCAGCGGGGGCGTACAATGAGCAGTTCTTC. Encoded protein: CATSPGPAGAYNEQFF.

In DNA form, the CDR3 reads TGTGCCAGCAGGATGGGACAGCAAGAGACCCAGTACTTC. Encoded protein: CASRMGQQETQYF. This rearrangement joins TRBV6-1 to TRBJ2-5; 7 positions match TRBD1. Trimming cost V 6 bases and J 2 bases; bases outside gene matches: 3. The germline gives CDR1 MNHNS, CDR2 SASEGT. The CDR3 length is 13 residues.

The chain joins TRBV27 to TRBJ2-2; TRBD1 is a possible D gene (6 bases). This CDR3 is built from 16 residues. V lost 6 bases and J lost 6, with 20 bases in between. Germline V gives CDR1 MNHEY, CDR2 SMNVEV (reference sequence). CDR3 DNA: TGTGCCAGCAGCTCCATCGGACAGCGGCGGTCCGGGGAGCTGTTTTTT. Its protein product is CASSSIGQRRSGELFF.